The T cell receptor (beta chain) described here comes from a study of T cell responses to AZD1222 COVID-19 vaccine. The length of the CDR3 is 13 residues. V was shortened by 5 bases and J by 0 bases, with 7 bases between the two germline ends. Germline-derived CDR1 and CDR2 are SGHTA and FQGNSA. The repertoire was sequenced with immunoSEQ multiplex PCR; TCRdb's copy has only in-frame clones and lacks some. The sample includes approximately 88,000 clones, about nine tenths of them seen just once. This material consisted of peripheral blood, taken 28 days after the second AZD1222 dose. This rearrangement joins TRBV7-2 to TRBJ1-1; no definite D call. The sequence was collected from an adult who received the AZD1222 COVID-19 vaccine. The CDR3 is CASSEAVNTEAFF. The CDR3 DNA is TGTGCCAGCAGCGAAGCGGTGAACACTGAAGCTTTCTTT.